This T cell receptor beta chain was captured by sequencing in a study of T cell repertoires in cytomegalovirus infection. Whole-study context: Evidence of both CMV infection and a matching HLA type came from public TCR beta signatures. Study results and caveats: It was HLA-C-restricted CMV-specific TCR beta clonotypes that dominated the response ex vivo.

TCRdb re-called the reads through MiXCR, storing one row per CDR3 protein. The sample carries about 740,000 distinct CDR3 sequences, around 30% recorded once. CDR1 and CDR2 (germline): MGHRA, YSYEKL. This CDR3 region has 18 residues. V lost 1 base and J lost 0, with 13 bases in between. Of note for this clonotype: Its cognate antigen is unknown.

The TCR sequence derives from a human donor in good health (CMV status not recorded). Some clones in this sample may be carry-over from other donors' samples. The chain joins TRBV4-1 to TRBJ2-6; no firm D call. The sequencing here drew on cultured PBMCs, taken from culture after CMV antigen stimulation. The CDR3 DNA is TGCGCCAGCAGCCAAGGGCTGTATTGGAGCTCTGGGGCCAACGTCCTGACTTTC. Translation: CASSQGLYWSSGANVLTF.